These T cell receptor beta chains were read from a single sample in a study of early T cells in non-severe SARS-CoV-2 infection. One entry per CDR3 protein, called by TCRdb with MiXCR from the 5' RACE reads. The sample comprises under 80,000 distinct CDR3 sequences, 11% of which are singletons, and 3.5% to 4% rests with the top ten. Sequencing input: whole blood. The source of these receptors is an adult who was a healthcare worker with PCR-confirmed SARS-CoV-2 infection or an uninfected control (not recorded which). CDR3s include the opening cysteine and the closing phenylalanine or tryptophan. The order of the fields is J gene, clone size, V gene, D gene, CDR3 protein, CDR3 DNA. D genes are given only for firm matches. Size values are once, few and many counts, or a class for expanded clones, and some rows have none.

j_call: TRBJ2-5
clone_size: few
v_call: TRBV29-1
d_call: NA
cdr3_aa: CSVVGGNQETQYF
cdr3_nt: TGCAGCGTTGTAGGGGGGAACCAAGAGACCCAGTACTTC

j_call: TRBJ1-1
clone_size: NA
v_call: TRBV2
d_call: NA
cdr3_aa: CASARGNTEAFF
cdr3_nt: TGTGCCAGCGCCCGAGGGAATACTGAAGCTTTCTTT

j_call: TRBJ2-5
clone_size: NA
v_call: TRBV5-1
d_call: NA
cdr3_aa: CASSRTLETQYF
cdr3_nt: TGCGCCAGCAGCAGAACCCTGGAGACCCAGTACTTC

j_call: TRBJ1-2
clone_size: few
v_call: TRBV29-1
d_call: NA
cdr3_aa: CSVEGLERGYTF
cdr3_nt: TGCAGCGTGGAGGGACTTGAGCGTGGCTACACCTTC

j_call: TRBJ1-2
clone_size: few
v_call: TRBV2
d_call: NA
cdr3_aa: CASRGLGEDGYTF
cdr3_nt: TGTGCCAGCAGAGGGTTAGGAGAGGATGGCTACACCTTC

j_call: TRBJ1-1
clone_size: NA
v_call: TRBV5-1
d_call: NA
cdr3_aa: CASSPTALNTEAFF
cdr3_nt: TGCGCCAGCAGCCCGACGGCCCTGAACACTGAAGCTTTCTTT

j_call: TRBJ2-2
clone_size: many
v_call: TRBV12-3/TRBV12-4
d_call: NA
cdr3_aa: CASSIIAGELFF
cdr3_nt: TGTGCCAGCAGTATCATAGCCGGGGAGCTGTTTTTT

j_call: TRBJ2-1
clone_size: few
v_call: TRBV28
d_call: TRBD2
cdr3_aa: CASSLWSSGSSYNEQFF
cdr3_nt: TGTGCCAGCAGTTTATGGTCCAGCGGGAGCTCCTACAATGAGCAGTTCTTC

j_call: TRBJ2-3
clone_size: NA
v_call: TRBV3-1
d_call: TRBD2
cdr3_aa: CASSQDLGTSGTDTQYF
cdr3_nt: TGTGCCAGCAGCCAAGATCTGGGGACTAGCGGCACAGATACGCAGTATTTT

j_call: TRBJ1-6
clone_size: NA
v_call: TRBV4-2
d_call: TRBD1
cdr3_aa: CASSQEGQGGNSPLHF
cdr3_nt: TGTGCCAGCAGCCAAGAAGGACAGGGAGGGAATTCACCCCTCCACTTT

j_call: TRBJ2-5
clone_size: many
v_call: TRBV6-5
d_call: NA
cdr3_aa: CASSPPGLRYVKTQYF
cdr3_nt: TGTGCCAGCAGTCCTCCGGGACTCCGCTACGTGAAGACCCAGTACTTC

j_call: TRBJ2-1
clone_size: NA
v_call: TRBV19
d_call: TRBD2
cdr3_aa: CASSIPTSGSEQFF
cdr3_nt: TGTGCCAGTAGTATCCCGACTAGCGGTAGTGAGCAGTTCTTC

j_call: TRBJ1-2
clone_size: few
v_call: TRBV5-4
d_call: NA
cdr3_aa: CASSLGGGMNYGYTF
cdr3_nt: TGTGCCAGCAGCTTGGGAGGGGGGATGAACTATGGCTACACCTTC

j_call: TRBJ2-1
clone_size: many
v_call: TRBV7-8
d_call: TRBD2
cdr3_aa: CASSSLAGDWDNEQFF
cdr3_nt: TGTGCCAGCAGCTCATTAGCGGGAGATTGGGACAATGAGCAGTTCTTC

j_call: TRBJ1-3
clone_size: NA
v_call: TRBV12-3/TRBV12-4
d_call: NA
cdr3_aa: CASSPSERVFSGNTIYF
cdr3_nt: TGTGCCAGCAGTCCATCAGAGCGGGTTTTCTCTGGAAACACCATATATTTT

j_call: TRBJ1-1
clone_size: many
v_call: TRBV5-1
d_call: TRBD1
cdr3_aa: CASSETRDSLGAFF
cdr3_nt: TGCGCCAGCAGCGAAACGAGGGACAGCCTTGGAGCTTTCTTT

j_call: TRBJ1-3
clone_size: NA
v_call: TRBV7-8
d_call: NA
cdr3_aa: CASSLDQSSGNTIYF
cdr3_nt: TGTGCCAGCAGCTTAGATCAAAGCTCTGGAAACACCATATATTTT

j_call: TRBJ2-7
clone_size: many
v_call: TRBV7-9
d_call: TRBD2
cdr3_aa: CASSPPWRGDSYEQYF
cdr3_nt: TGTGCCAGCAGCCCGCCCTGGCGGGGGGACTCCTACGAGCAGTACTTC

j_call: TRBJ2-7
clone_size: few
v_call: TRBV9
d_call: NA
cdr3_aa: CASSELGTSYEQYF
cdr3_nt: TGTGCCAGCAGCGAGTTGGGGACGTCCTACGAGCAGTACTTC

j_call: TRBJ1-5
clone_size: many
v_call: TRBV19
d_call: NA
cdr3_aa: CASTVTGTVSNQPQHF
cdr3_nt: TGTGCCAGTACCGTGACAGGTACCGTGAGCAATCAGCCCCAGCATTTT